This T cell receptor beta chain was profiled in a study of blood T cell repertoires in COVID-19. In the study overall: Collection of acute and convalescent COVID-19 samples took place in the United States, Italy and Spain. PBMCs, B-cell-depleted T cells, or T cells were the source of the cDNA or gDNA that made up the material.

Per the original data handling: Reference gene primer amplification gave estimated nucleated cell counts. Produced via immunoSEQ multiplex PCR; TCRdb's table is partial and in-frame only. The DNA was the basis for D and trimming; V, J and clone size are from that table. The sample consists of about 170,000 clones, 85% to 95% of them appearing once. V lost 7 bases to trimming and J lost 2 bases, with 18 bases between them. The CDR3 runs 15 residues. Germline values: CDR1 MDHEN, CDR2 SYDVKM. The chain carries TRBV28 and TRBJ2-7; tentatively, D is TRBD2 (6 bases). Sequenced sample: peripheral blood. This TCR was recovered from a woman aged 45-65 years with acute or convalescent COVID-19. This CDR3 reads CASISHGRLTYEQYF. CDR3 coding DNA: TGTGCCAGCATCTCTCACGGGAGACTCACCTACGAGCAGTACTTC. Based on the CDR3 plus reference TRBV28 and TRBJ2-7, the full variable domain is DVKVTQSSRYLVKRTGEKVFLECVQDMDHENMFWYRQDPGLGLRLIYFSYDVKMKEKGDIPEGYSVSREKKERFSLILESASTNQTSMYLCASISHGRLTYEQYFGPGTRLTVT.